These 2 T cell receptor beta chains share one sample of origin, sequenced in a study of blood T cell repertoires in COVID-19. Data came from immunoSEQ multiplex PCR; TCRdb stores just in-frame clones and leaves some out. The data contain fewer than 60,000 clones, more than 70% of them singletons. The sequenced material came from peripheral blood. These receptors were obtained from a human donor in a cohort sampled during active COVID-19.

This chain joins TRBV7-9 and TRBJ2-3, with 7 bases aligning to TRBD1. The CDR3 has 14 residues. The ends lost 4 bases at V and 2 bases at J; junction bases unmatched: 3. Per the germline V gene, CDR1 is SEHNR and CDR2 is FQNEAQ (reference sequence). The CDR3 region has the DNA TGTGCCAGCAGCTACGGACAGGCCACAGATACGCAGTATTTT. Translating it yields CASSYGQATDTQYF.

CDR3 nucleotides: TGTGCCAGCTCACCGCGAGTATCAGGACTCTCTGGGGCCAACGTCCTGACTTTC. Residues: CASSPRVSGLSGANVLTF. The rearrangement links TRBV18 to TRBJ2-6, with D tentatively TRBD2 (5 bases). The V gene's germline CDR1 is KGHSH and CDR2 LQKENI. The CDR3 extends over 18 amino acids. V was cut by 3 bases and J by 0 bases, with 15 bases left in between.